These 15 T cell receptor beta chains originate from one sample sequenced in a study of blood T cells in healthy people across ages. Through a sample-barcoded 5' primer and a J-beta primer mix, a second PCR was run for 7 to 11 cycles. MiXCR was run by TCRdb on the 5' RACE reads, yielding one entry per CDR3 protein. Counted here are 1.5 million to 2 million distinct CDR3 sequences, 49% occurring once; the ten biggest clones make up over 2%. The sequencing sample was made of blood. The receptors were sampled from a woman between 35 and 50 years old in good health.

V gene TRBV12-3 or TRBV12-4 combines with J gene TRBJ2-7, with D unclear. There are 13 residues in the CDR3. The V end was cut by 5 bases, the J end by 5 bases, with 13 bases between. In DNA form, the CDR3 reads TGTGCCAGCAGTAACTCCCCGGGCAACGAGCAGTACTTC. Translation: CASSNSPGNEQYF.

The CDR3 loop reads CASSLTFSNQPQHF. Here the CDR3 DNA reads TGTGCCAGCAGTTTAACTTTTAGCAATCAGCCCCAGCATTTT. The chain carries TRBV12-3 or TRBV12-4 and TRBJ1-5, with D unresolved. This CDR3 contains 14 residues. Trimming stripped 2 bases from V and 0 bases from J, with 5 bases between.

The CDR3 sequence: CSGSGGPKETQYF. In DNA form, the CDR3 reads TGCAGCGGTTCGGGCGGACCAAAAGAGACCCAGTACTTC. The chain carries TRBV29-1 and TRBJ2-5, with unresolved D. The CDR3 is made up of 13 amino acids. Germline assignment: CDR1 SQVTM and CDR2 ANQGSEA. Between the trimmed V and J ends, which lost 7 bases and 3 bases, there was a span of 15 bases. Looking up the rest from reference TRBV29-1 and TRBJ2-5 gives the full variable domain: SAVISQKPSRDICQRGTSLTIQCQVDSQVTMMFWYRQQPGQSLTLIATANQGSEATYESGFVIDKFPISRPNLTFSTLTVSNMSPEDSSIYLCSGSGGPKETQYFGPGTRLLVL.

This chain connects TRBV7-9 to TRBJ1-1; D gene ambiguous. This CDR3 spans 12 amino acids. Trimming took 6 bases from V and 5 from J, leaving 10 bases between them. Germline V lookup: CDR1 SEHNR, CDR2 FQNEAQ (reference sequence). CDR3 in DNA: TGTGCCAGCAGTTTTGAGGGTACTGAAGCTTTCTTT. Its protein product is CASSFEGTEAFF. The full variable domain, completed using reference TRBV7-9 and TRBJ1-1, is DTGVSQNPRHKITKRGQNVTFRCDPISEHNRLYWYRQTLGQGPEFLTYFQNEAQLEKSRLLSDRFSAERPKGSFSTLEIQRTEQGDSAMYLCASSFEGTEAFFGQGTRLTVV.

The J gene is TRBJ2-3, the V gene TRBV5-1, with TRBD1 matching over 10 bases. The CDR3 loop spans 15 amino acids. Germline assignment: CDR1 SGHRS and CDR2 YFSETQ. Losses at the gene ends were 4 bases for V and 4 bases for J; bases not matched to a gene: 6. CDR3 in DNA: TGCGCCAGCAGCGCCGGGACAGGGGAAGCAGATACGCAGTATTTT. Residues: CASSAGTGEADTQYF.

This clonotype has a handful of counts. The V call is TRBV7-9, the J call TRBJ2-3; the D gene is possibly TRBD1 (6 bases). Trimming took 1 base from V and 5 from J, leaving 10 bases between them. Germline V gives CDR1 SEHNR, CDR2 FQNEAQ (reference sequence). The CDR3 is 14 amino acids. As DNA, the CDR3 is TGTGCCAGCAGCTTAGGGCGGACAGAAGATACGCAGTATTTT. Its protein is CASSLGRTEDTQYF.

The rearrangement links TRBV7-9 to TRBJ2-7, with TRBD2 as a possible D gene (6 bases). The J call may be incorrect, as the DNA end agrees better with TRBJ2-1. This CDR3 is 12 amino acids long. Germline values: CDR1 SEHNR, CDR2 FQNEAQ (reference sequence). CDR3 coding DNA: TGTGCCAGCAGACAGACTAGATGGGAGCAGTTCTTC. Translation gives CASRQTRWEQFF.

The CDR3 loop reads CASSPILAGGRIEQFF. CDR3 DNA: TGTGCCAGCAGCCCTATACTAGCGGGGGGGCGTATTGAGCAGTTCTTC. V usage is TRBV7-8 and J usage is TRBJ2-1; TRBD2 matches at 13 bases. J gave up 9 bases and V 5 bases, and 10 bases lay outside the gene matches. The CDR3 is 16 amino acids. Germline-derived CDR1 and CDR2 are SGHVS and FQNEAQ.

This clonotype was detected a few times. The chain joins TRBV4-3 to TRBJ2-1, with TRBD2 identical over 8 bases. With 4 bases clipped from V and 7 bases from J, the junction kept 3 bases outside the gene matches. Germline lookup yields CDR1 LGHNA and CDR2 YSLEER. The CDR3 spans 13 residues. The CDR3 spells CASSPGGRNEQFF. In nucleotides, the CDR3 is TGCGCCAGCAGCCCGGGGGGGAGAAATGAGCAGTTCTTC.

This chain connects TRBV11-3 to TRBJ2-3; 8 nucleotides match TRBD2. With V trimmed by 4 bases and J by 4 bases, 19 bases remained unmatched. This CDR3 contains 19 residues. The V gene's germline CDR1 is SGHNT and CDR2 YENEEA. CDR3 DNA: TGTGCCAGCAGCTCAGGGAGGCAAGCGGGGGCCTCCGGATCAGATACGCAGTATTTT. This encodes CASSSGRQAGASGSDTQYF.

The gene calls are TRBV2 and TRBJ2-7, with D maybe TRBD2 (6 bases). Between the trimmed V and J ends, which lost 6 bases and 2 bases, there was a span of 17 bases. The CDR3 runs to 15 residues. Germline V gene lookup returns CDR1 SNHLY and CDR2 FYNNEI. The CDR3 reads CASSRGTEGTYEQYF. CDR3 coding DNA: TGTGCCAGCAGCCGAGGGACGGAGGGTACCTACGAGCAGTACTTC. The full variable domain, with the rest looked up from reference TRBV2 and TRBJ2-7, is EPEVTQTPSHQVTQMGQEVILRCVPISNHLYFYWYRQILGQKVEFLVSFYNNEISEKSEIFDDQFSVERPDGSNFTLKIRSTKLEDSAMYFCASSRGTEGTYEQYFGPGTRLTVT.

This clonotype was seen a few times. The rearrangement joins TRBV2 to TRBJ2-6; 8 bases align to TRBD2. With 3 bases clipped from V and 0 bases from J, the junction kept 4 bases outside the gene matches. This CDR3 spans 17 amino acids. Germline V gene data show CDR1 as SNHLY and CDR2 as FYNNEI. CDR3 coding DNA: TGTGCCAGCAGTGACCCGGGGACTAGCTCTGGGGCCAACGTCCTGACTTTC. It specifies CASSDPGTSSGANVLTF. Variable domain in full (rest from reference TRBV2 and TRBJ2-6): EPEVTQTPSHQVTQMGQEVILRCVPISNHLYFYWYRQILGQKVEFLVSFYNNEISEKSEIFDDQFSVERPDGSNFTLKIRSTKLEDSAMYFCASSDPGTSSGANVLTFGAGSRLTVL.

The chain links TRBV29-1 to TRBJ2-5; D possibly matches TRBD1 or TRBD2 (7 bases each). Deletions cut 7 bases from V and 5 bases from J, with 17 bases between. This CDR3 comprises 13 residues. Germline-derived CDR1 and CDR2 are SQVTM and ANQGSEA. The CDR3 nucleotides are TGCAGCGGTGAGGGAGGGGGCAGTGAGACCCAGTACTTC. Encoded protein: CSGEGGGSETQYF.

The chain recombines TRBV29-1 with TRBJ1-2; maybe TRBD1 (6 bases). Trimming removed 7 bases from V and 2 bases from J, with 14 bases in between. CDR1 and CDR2 (germline): SQVTM, ANQGSEA. The CDR3 is made up of 13 amino acids. The CDR3: CSARTAENYGYTF. Here the CDR3 DNA reads TGCAGCGCCCGGACAGCGGAAAACTATGGCTACACCTTC.

The chain employs TRBV4-2 and TRBJ2-3; 8 bases map to TRBD2. V was clipped by 0 bases and J by 4 bases; unmatched bases: 6. Germline V gene sequence: CDR1 LGHNA, CDR2 YNFKEQ. CDR3 length equals 16 residues. In nucleotides, the CDR3 is TGTGCCAGCAGCCAAGAGCCGGGGGGGGTGGCAGATACGCAGTATTTT. Translated: CASSQEPGGVADTQYF.